This T cell receptor beta chain appears in the sequencing data of a study of CD8 T cells in ankylosing spondylitis. General study results and limits: Ankylosing spondylitis blood appeared to carry a characteristic TCR beta motif of roughly 8 highly homologous variants.

Libraries of TCR beta came from quantitative 5'-RACE with molecular barcodes. TCRdb re-called the 5' RACE reads through MiXCR, storing one row per CDR3 protein. Here the sample spans around 430,000 distinct CDR3 sequences, 17% being singletons. As concerns this clonotype: No antigen is known for it.

Trimming left V 4 bases short and J 8 bases short, with 16 bases between. The CDR3 is made up of 13 amino acids. Germline CDR1 and CDR2: SGHRS and YFSETQ. The chain recombines TRBV5-1 with TRBJ2-7, with D maybe TRBD1 (5 bases). The TCR sequence derives from a male donor with ankylosing spondylitis. The sequenced sample consisted of blood, either unsorted or a sorted T cell fraction (not recorded which). The CDR3 loop is CASSQGRSEKQYF. CDR3 nucleotides: TGCGCCAGCAGCCAGGGAAGGAGTGAGAAGCAGTACTTC.